What follows are 32 T cell receptor beta chains derived from one specimen sequenced in a study of CD8 T cells in ankylosing spondylitis. TCRdb re-called the 5' RACE reads through MiXCR, storing one row per CDR3 protein. The table has under 300,000 distinct CDR3 sequences, approximately 10% seen once; the top ten hold 2.6%. Sequencing was carried out using blood, either unsorted or a sorted T cell fraction (not recorded which). The source is a male donor with ankylosing spondylitis or in good health (not recorded which).

There are a few counts of this clonotype. The CDR3 DNA follows: TGTGCCAGCAGCTTCTTGACCGGGAGGGGGGCCAACGTCCTGACTTTC. Translated: CASSFLTGRGANVLTF. This rearrangement joins TRBV11-2 to TRBJ2-6, with TRBD2 matching over 7 bases. This CDR3 has 16 amino acids. Germline V gene lookup returns CDR1 SGHAT and CDR2 FQNNGV. The V gene end was trimmed by 3 bases and the J gene end by 4 bases; junction bases not matched to a gene: 6.

This clonotype came up many times. CDR3 amino acids: CASSLGTSGGAKTQYF. DNA of the CDR3: TGTGCCAGCAGCTTGGGGACTAGCGGGGGGGCCAAGACCCAGTACTTC. The chain recombines TRBV5-4 with TRBJ2-5, with TRBD2 matching 15 bases. V lost 0 bases, J lost 6 bases, and 3 bases stayed unmatched. Looked up from germline, CDR1 is SGHNT and CDR2 is YYREEE (reference sequence). This CDR3 spans 16 amino acids.

V is TRBV6-6 and J is TRBJ2-1, with D possibly matching TRBD1 (5 bases). Germline V gene data show CDR1 as MNHNY and CDR2 as SVGAGI (reference sequence). This CDR3 contains 13 residues. V lost 2 bases and J 4 bases, leaving 6 bases between the germline ends. CDR3 nucleotides: TGTGCCAGCAGTTACGCAGGGTACAATGAGCAGTTCTTC. This codes for CASSYAGYNEQFF.

This clonotype has at least ten counts. This chain connects TRBV12-5 to TRBJ2-7; unclear D gene. V was cut by 2 bases and J by 3 bases, with 5 bases left in between. The CDR3 loop spans 12 amino acids. Germline lookup yields CDR1 LGHNT and CDR2 FRNRAP. In DNA form, the CDR3 reads TGTGCTAGTGGTTTGTTGTACTACGAGCAGTACTTC. Translating it yields CASGLLYYEQYF.

This clonotype was observed many times. The rearrangement uses TRBV7-9 and TRBJ2-1; D is unresolved. Germline V gene lookup returns CDR1 SEHNR and CDR2 FQNEAQ (reference sequence). Trimming took 6 bases from V and 9 from J, leaving 9 bases between them. The length of the CDR3 is 11 residues. DNA for the CDR3: TGTGCCAGCAGTCCGGGCAGTGAGCAGTTCTTC. Its protein is CASSPGSEQFF.

This chain joins TRBV3-1 and TRBJ1-1; possibly TRBD1 for D (5 bases). In germline, CDR1 is LGHDT, CDR2 YNNKEL (reference sequence). CDR3 length: 17 amino acids. V was shortened by 1 base and J by 1 base, with 16 bases between the two germline ends. Here the CDR3 reads CASSQGGILRGNTEAFF. CDR3 in DNA: TGTGCCAGCAGCCAAGGTGGTATCCTAAGGGGGAACACTGAAGCTTTCTTT.

The V gene is TRBV20-1, the J gene TRBJ2-3; 8 bases align to TRBD2. V shed 6 bases, J shed 4 bases, and the junction held 18 bases outside the gene matches. Germline CDR1 is DFQATT and CDR2 is SNEGSKA (reference sequence). CDR3 size: 17 residues. In DNA, the CDR3 is TGCAGTGCCACCCCCTTGCTAGCGGGCCTCCCCCCAGATACGCAGTATTTT. This sequence encodes CSATPLLAGLPPDTQYF.

Many counts were recorded for this clonotype. This chain connects TRBV12-3 or TRBV12-4 to TRBJ1-5; 9 nucleotides agree with TRBD1. V lost 3 bases and J lost 5; bases outside the gene matches: 8. CDR3 length equals 16 residues. The CDR3 here is CASSLGQGGPDQPQHF. The CDR3 nucleotides are TGTGCCAGCAGTTTGGGACAGGGAGGACCGGATCAGCCCCAGCATTTT.

This clonotype occurred many times. The chain combines TRBV3-1 with TRBJ1-1; 7 nucleotides align to TRBD1. Unmatched junction bases numbered 14, after V lost 4 bases and J lost 6 bases. CDR1 and CDR2 (germline): LGHDT, YNNKEL (reference sequence). The CDR3 consists of 16 residues. The CDR3 is CASSPLDDRVSAEAFF. The CDR3 nucleotides are TGTGCCAGCAGCCCACTAGATGACAGGGTTAGCGCTGAAGCTTTCTTT.

This clonotype has more than one count but fewer than ten. The chain has TRBV6-2 or TRBV6-3 and TRBJ1-6; D is perhaps TRBD1 (6 bases). The germline V and J ends were trimmed by 7 bases and 5 bases, with 24 bases remaining between them. Germline V gene data show CDR1 as MNHEY and CDR2 as SVGEGT. The CDR3 is 18 residues long. CDR3 bases: TGTGCCAGCACCTGGGGGCGCGCTTTGAAGAACGATAATTCACCCCTCCACTTT. Its protein product is CASTWGRALKNDNSPLHF.

This clonotype came up many times. The chain links TRBV20-1 to TRBJ1-1; unclear D gene. Germline CDR1 reads DFQATT; CDR2 reads SNEGSKA (reference sequence). This CDR3 has 14 residues. V shed 6 bases and J shed 0 bases, with 14 bases lying between them. The CDR3 bases are TGCAGTGCAAAGTCACAAGGGATGAACACTGAAGCTTTCTTT. Its protein product is CSAKSQGMNTEAFF.

This clonotype was seen ten or more times. The chain combines TRBV12-3 or TRBV12-4 with TRBJ2-5; 11 bases are a match to TRBD2. The CDR3 runs 16 residues. Trimming cost V 5 bases and J 1 base; bases outside gene matches: 6. Here the CDR3 reads CASSLLAGAAQETQYF. The CDR3 DNA is TGTGCCAGCAGTCTACTAGCGGGGGCTGCCCAAGAGACCCAGTACTTC.

This clonotype was observed at least ten times. This chain links TRBV3-1 with TRBJ2-7; 10 positions match TRBD2. This CDR3 has 14 amino acids. J was trimmed by 6 bases and V by 4 bases; bases with no gene match: 6. Germline values: CDR1 LGHDT, CDR2 YNNKEL (reference sequence). The CDR3 reads CASSPGTSALEQYF. CDR3 in DNA: TGTGCCAGCAGCCCCGGGACTAGCGCTCTCGAGCAGTACTTC.

Many counts were recorded for this clonotype. The rearrangement links TRBV20-1 to TRBJ2-3; D call uncertain. Germline-derived CDR1 and CDR2 are DFQATT and SNEGSKA (reference sequence). Trimming stripped 5 bases from V and 2 bases from J, with 14 bases between. CDR3 length: 14 amino acids. The CDR3 nucleotides read TGCAGTGCTGACCTGACACCCTCCACAGATACGCAGTATTTT. Translating it yields CSADLTPSTDTQYF.

This clonotype showed up many times. This rearrangement joins TRBV5-1 to TRBJ1-2; the D is unclear. The V gene's germline CDR1 is SGHRS and CDR2 YFSETQ. V was shortened by 4 bases and J by 4 bases, with 17 bases between the two germline ends. The CDR3 totals 15 residues. The DNA for the CDR3 is TGCGCCAGCAGCCCCGAGGGAGGGCAGGCCTATGGCTACACCTTC. It yields the protein CASSPEGGQAYGYTF.

In its sample, this clonotype was seen many times. The chain is built from TRBV6-1 and TRBJ1-6, with unresolved D. The germline V gene has CDR1 MNHNS and CDR2 SASEGT. This CDR3 has 16 amino acids. V was cut by 1 base and J by 3 bases, with 10 bases left in between. The CDR3: CASSEGAEFYNSPLHF. Here the CDR3 DNA reads TGTGCCAGCAGTGAAGGGGCCGAGTTCTATAATTCACCCCTCCACTTT.

The sample holds many counts of this clonotype. The chain employs TRBV2 and TRBJ1-1; TRBD1 matches 8 bases. This CDR3 has 14 amino acids. Trimming at V came to 6 bases and at J to 2 bases, leaving 5 bases not matched to a gene. Germline V gives CDR1 SNHLY, CDR2 FYNNEI. CDR3 bases: TGTGCCAGCAGGGCAGACAGGGGCAACACTGAAGCTTTCTTT. Translated, it gives CASRADRGNTEAFF. The full variable domain, rest sourced from reference TRBV2 and TRBJ1-1, is EPEVTQTPSHQVTQMGQEVILRCVPISNHLYFYWYRQILGQKVEFLVSFYNNEISEKSEIFDDQFSVERPDGSNFTLKIRSTKLEDSAMYFCASRADRGNTEAFFGQGTRLTVV.

This clonotype has at least ten counts. CDR3 region: CASSLGGDRNQPQHF. The CDR3 region has the DNA TGCGCCAGCAGCTTGGGGGGGGACAGAAATCAGCCCCAGCATTTT. This chain uses TRBV5-1 with TRBJ1-5, with TRBD1 matching over 7 bases. In germline, CDR1 is SGHRS, CDR2 YFSETQ. The V gene end was trimmed by 0 bases and the J gene end by 4 bases; junction bases not matched to a gene: 4. This CDR3 comprises 15 residues.

This clonotype was seen at least ten times. V gene TRBV10-2 combines with J gene TRBJ2-1; no firm D call. Trimming removed 8 bases at V and 6 bases at J, with 14 bases between. CDR1 and CDR2 (germline): WSHSY, SAAADI. The CDR3 loop spans 13 amino acids. CDR3 residues: CASWPGSSNEQFF. In DNA, the CDR3 is TGCGCCAGCTGGCCCGGAAGCAGCAATGAGCAGTTCTTC.

This clonotype has a count of ten or more. This chain links TRBV5-1 with TRBJ2-1, with TRBD2 matching over 7 bases. The CDR3 is made up of 17 amino acids. V shed 1 base and J 0 bases; nucleotides not matched to a gene: 7. The V gene's germline CDR1 is SGHRS and CDR2 YFSETQ. CDR3 loop: CASSLNPAGSSYNEQFF. CDR3 nucleotide sequence: TGCGCCAGCAGCTTGAATCCAGCGGGAAGCTCCTACAATGAGCAGTTCTTC.

The table lists this clonotype with many counts. The chain combines TRBV2 with TRBJ2-2; 9 bases agree with TRBD1. This CDR3 contains 15 residues. V lost 10 bases and J lost 4; bases outside the gene matches: 10. CDR1 is SNHLY and CDR2 is FYNNEI in the germline V gene. The CDR3 loop is CATSLGTGSTGELFF. The CDR3 DNA follows: TGTGCCACTTCCCTAGGGACAGGGAGCACCGGGGAGCTGTTTTTT.

This clonotype has ten or more counts. The chain links TRBV5-1 to TRBJ1-2; 9 nucleotides match TRBD1. From germline, CDR1 is SGHRS and CDR2 YFSETQ. The length of the CDR3 is 14 residues. J was trimmed by 8 bases and V by 4 bases; bases with no gene match: 9. The DNA of the CDR3 is TGCGCCAGCAGCCTACCGGGACAGGGTGGCGGCTACACCTTC. Protein product: CASSLPGQGGGYTF.

On this clonotype: A clone one base away is much larger, so this may be a read error. The chain employs TRBV6-1 and TRBJ1-4, with TRBD1 matching over 8 bases. Germline lookup yields CDR1 MNHNS and CDR2 SASEGT. This CDR3 is built from 15 residues. CDR3 in DNA: TGTGCCAGCAGTGACAGGGGGCGCCGGGGTGAAAAACTGATTTTT. This encodes CASSDRGRRGEKLIF.

V and J are TRBV19 and TRBJ1-1; maybe TRBD1 (5 bases). In germline, CDR1 is LNHDA, CDR2 SQIVND (reference sequence). The CDR3 loop spans 16 amino acids. Trimming took 6 bases from V and 4 from J, leaving 21 bases between them. The CDR3 DNA is TGTGCCAGTAGCATTACCCCCCCAGGGTCCGGCACTGAAGCTTTCTTT. Its protein is CASSITPPGSGTEAFF. Together with reference TRBV19 and TRBJ1-1, the CDR3 gives the full variable domain: DGGITQSPKYLFRKEGQNVTLSCEQNLNHDAMYWYRQDPGQGLRLIYYSQIVNDFQKGDIAEGYSVSREKKESFPLTVTSAQKNPTAFYLCASSITPPGSGTEAFFGQGTRLTVV.

The genes are TRBV20-1 and TRBJ1-1; 8 positions match TRBD1. This CDR3 is 14 amino acids long. V lost 6 bases to trimming and J lost 3 bases; unmatched junction nucleotides: 9. Germline-derived CDR1 and CDR2 are DFQATT and SNEGSKA (reference sequence). This chain's CDR3 is CSARADRGYTEAFF. The CDR3 DNA sequence: TGCAGTGCCCGTGCTGACAGGGGCTACACTGAAGCTTTCTTT.

This chain connects TRBV5-1 to TRBJ2-7; weak D call: TRBD1 (5 bases). From germline, CDR1 is SGHRS and CDR2 YFSETQ. V lost 5 bases and J lost 5, with 14 bases in between. The CDR3 has 13 residues. CDR3 in amino acids: CASSRNWGNEQYF. The DNA for the CDR3 is TGCGCCAGCAGTAGGAATTGGGGCAACGAGCAGTACTTC. The variable domain in full, with the rest retrieved from reference TRBV5-1 and TRBJ2-7, is KAGVTQTPRYLIKTRGQQVTLSCSPISGHRSVSWYQQTPGQGLQFLFEYFSETQRNKGNFPGRFSGRQFSNSRSEMNVSTLELGDSALYLCASSRNWGNEQYFGPGTRLTVT.

This clonotype was seen at least ten times. V usage is TRBV10-3 and J usage is TRBJ1-2, with a weak D call TRBD1 (6 bases). The CDR3 is 13 residues long. Germline V gene lookup returns CDR1 ENHRY and CDR2 SYGVKD. The V gene lost 4 bases and the J gene lost 3 bases, with 9 bases spanning the gap. The CDR3 sequence: CAISGSGDYGYTF. CDR3 in DNA: TGTGCCATCAGTGGATCAGGGGACTATGGCTACACCTTC.

This clonotype was seen ten or more times. The genes are TRBV12-3 or TRBV12-4 and TRBJ2-3; D is uncertain. CDR3 length equals 14 residues. The ends were cut back, 5 bases at V and 2 bases at J, with 11 bases in the middle. The chain's CDR3 is CASSPTSYTDTQYF. CDR3 sequence (DNA): TGTGCCAGCAGTCCCACCTCTTACACAGATACGCAGTATTTT.

This clonotype was seen at least ten times. The chain joins TRBV3-1 to TRBJ2-7; D not certain. The CDR3 runs to 13 residues. CDR1 is LGHDT and CDR2 is YNNKEL in the germline V gene (reference sequence). Between the trimmed V and J ends, which lost 4 bases and 7 bases, there was a span of 14 bases. CDR3 amino acids: CASSRHRVGEQYF. The CDR3 region has the DNA TGTGCCAGCAGCCGCCATCGGGTGGGGGAGCAGTACTTC.

The sample holds many counts of this clonotype. The CDR3 DNA is TGCGCCAGCAGCCCCTGGACTCCGCCGGAGACCCAGTACTTC. Protein sequence: CASSPWTPPETQYF. The rearrangement joins TRBV5-1 to TRBJ2-5, with D possibly TRBD2 on 5 matching bases. Germline CDR1 and CDR2: SGHRS and YFSETQ. Trimming shortened V by 4 bases and J by 5 bases, and 15 bases separated the two germline ends. This CDR3 contains 14 residues. The full variable domain, in which reference TRBV5-1 and TRBJ2-5 provide the parts outside the CDR3, is KAGVTQTPRYLIKTRGQQVTLSCSPISGHRSVSWYQQTPGQGLQFLFEYFSETQRNKGNFPGRFSGRQFSNSRSEMNVSTLELGDSALYLCASSPWTPPETQYFGPGTRLLVL.

The table lists this clonotype with many counts. This rearrangement joins TRBV15 to TRBJ1-5; 9 positions agree with TRBD1. V trimming: 0 bases; J trimming: 0 bases; junction bases outside the gene matches: 9. This CDR3 region has 19 residues. Germline CDR1 reads LNHNV; CDR2 reads YYDKDF (reference sequence). For the CDR3, the DNA is TGTGCCACCAGCAGAGATCCGAGGACAGGGGTCCCTAGCAATCAGCCCCAGCATTTT. Amino acids: CATSRDPRTGVPSNQPQHF.

This clonotype has at least ten counts. The chain uses TRBV7-9 and TRBJ2-2, with 7 bases fitting TRBD2. The J segment lost 7 bases and the V segment lost 5 bases, leaving 4 bases of the junction unmatched. Germline V gene sequence: CDR1 SEHNR, CDR2 FQNEAQ (reference sequence). The length of the CDR3 is 13 residues. CDR3 sequence: CASSTSANGELFF. The CDR3, as DNA: TGTGCCAGCAGCACTAGCGCTAACGGGGAGCTGTTTTTT.